These T cell receptor beta chains were read from a single sample in a study of early T cells in non-severe SARS-CoV-2 infection. A single record per CDR3 protein comes from TCRdb applying MiXCR to the 5' RACE reads. The sample gives roughly 99,000 distinct CDR3 sequences, roughly 12% of which show up once; 4.4% is in the top ten. The source was whole blood, collected at baseline. The receptors were gathered from an adult who was a healthcare worker with PCR-confirmed SARS-CoV-2 infection or an uninfected control (not recorded which). The CDR3 runs from the conserved cysteine through the conserved F or W. The order of the fields is CDR3 length, J gene, clone size, D gene, V gene, CDR3 protein, CDR3 DNA. The D gene is left open where the match is weak. Size is omitted from some rows. Given values are once, few, many or a class for expanded clones.

cdr3_length: 15; j_call: TRBJ2-1; clone_size: many; d_call: TRBD2; v_call: TRBV7-6; cdr3_aa: CASSLRAGLYNEQFF; cdr3_nt: TGTGCCAGCAGCTTGAGAGCGGGGCTCTACAATGAGCAGTTCTTC
cdr3_length: 17; j_call: TRBJ2-1; clone_size: -; d_call: TRBD1; v_call: TRBV5-4; cdr3_aa: CASSLVVGQSSYNEQFF; cdr3_nt: TGTGCCAGCAGCTTGGTCGTGGGACAGAGCTCCTACAATGAGCAGTTCTTC
cdr3_length: 15; j_call: TRBJ2-1; clone_size: many; d_call: TRBD2; v_call: TRBV5-8; cdr3_aa: CASSGELAGGGEQFF; cdr3_nt: TGTGCCAGCAGCGGAGAACTAGCGGGAGGGGGTGAGCAGTTCTTC
cdr3_length: 13; j_call: TRBJ2-7; clone_size: many; d_call: -; v_call: TRBV10-3; cdr3_aa: CAISGASEGEQYF; cdr3_nt: TGTGCCATCAGTGGTGCGTCGGAGGGAGAGCAGTACTTC
cdr3_length: 14; j_call: TRBJ2-7; clone_size: -; d_call: TRBD2; v_call: TRBV12-5; cdr3_aa: CASGDPGLAYEQYF; cdr3_nt: TGTGCTAGTGGTGACCCGGGACTAGCGTACGAGCAGTACTTC
cdr3_length: 13; j_call: TRBJ1-6; clone_size: many; d_call: TRBD1; v_call: TRBV11-3; cdr3_aa: CASSLWDSSPLHF; cdr3_nt: TGTGCCAGCAGCTTATGGGACAGTTCACCCCTCCACTTT
cdr3_length: 15; j_call: TRBJ2-2; clone_size: few; d_call: TRBD2; v_call: TRBV19; cdr3_aa: CASSALAGDTGELFF; cdr3_nt: TGTGCCAGTAGTGCACTAGCGGGAGACACCGGGGAGCTGTTTTTT
cdr3_length: 14; j_call: TRBJ1-5; clone_size: many; d_call: -; v_call: TRBV12-3/TRBV12-4; cdr3_aa: CASSPTASNQPQHF; cdr3_nt: TGTGCCAGCAGCCCAACGGCCAGCAATCAGCCCCAGCATTTT
cdr3_length: 14; j_call: TRBJ2-3; clone_size: -; d_call: -; v_call: TRBV27; cdr3_aa: CASRSGTSTDTQYF; cdr3_nt: TGTGCCAGCAGGTCCGGGACTAGCACAGATACGCAGTATTTT
cdr3_length: 18; j_call: TRBJ2-1; clone_size: few; d_call: TRBD2; v_call: TRBV19; cdr3_aa: CASSRKPGTSGRKERQFF; cdr3_nt: TGTGCCAGTAGCCGAAAGCCCGGGACTAGCGGGAGAAAGGAACGGCAGTTCTTC
cdr3_length: 15; j_call: TRBJ2-7; clone_size: many; d_call: -; v_call: TRBV20-1; cdr3_aa: CSARDPRLRTYEQYF; cdr3_nt: TGCAGTGCTAGAGACCCGCGGCTGCGAACCTACGAGCAGTACTTC
cdr3_length: 12; j_call: TRBJ2-7; clone_size: -; d_call: -; v_call: TRBV11-2; cdr3_aa: CASSPRVGEQYF; cdr3_nt: TGTGCCAGCAGCCCCAGGGTGGGGGAGCAGTACTTC
cdr3_length: 16; j_call: TRBJ2-1; clone_size: -; d_call: TRBD2; v_call: TRBV20-1; cdr3_aa: CSANSPRTSAYNEQFF; cdr3_nt: TGCAGTGCTAATTCCCCTAGGACTAGCGCCTACAATGAGCAGTTCTTC
cdr3_length: 14; j_call: TRBJ1-3; clone_size: -; d_call: -; v_call: TRBV28; cdr3_aa: CASSPGTYGNTIYF; cdr3_nt: TGTGCCAGCAGTCCTGGGACTTATGGAAACACCATATATTTT
cdr3_length: 16; j_call: TRBJ1-6; clone_size: -; d_call: TRBD1; v_call: TRBV12-3/TRBV12-4; cdr3_aa: CASSLAGTGDNSPLHF; cdr3_nt: TGTGCCAGCAGTTTAGCCGGGACAGGGGACAATTCACCCCTCCACTTT
cdr3_length: 14; j_call: TRBJ2-7; clone_size: few; d_call: -; v_call: TRBV12-3/TRBV12-4; cdr3_aa: CASSLGQGGYEQYF; cdr3_nt: TGTGCCAGCAGTTTGGGGCAGGGTGGTTACGAGCAGTACTTC
cdr3_length: 17; j_call: TRBJ2-7; clone_size: many; d_call: TRBD1; v_call: TRBV6-5; cdr3_aa: CASSGTGGYPSSYEQYF; cdr3_nt: TGTGCCAGCAGTGGGACAGGGGGCTATCCATCTTCCTACGAGCAGTACTTC
cdr3_length: 14; j_call: TRBJ2-3; clone_size: -; d_call: -; v_call: TRBV12-3/TRBV12-4; cdr3_aa: CASSLGGRGDTQYF; cdr3_nt: TGTGCCAGCAGTTTAGGGGGGCGAGGAGATACGCAGTATTTT
cdr3_length: 15; j_call: TRBJ1-2; clone_size: -; d_call: -; v_call: TRBV2; cdr3_aa: CASSEVSSPPYGYTF; cdr3_nt: TGTGCCAGCAGTGAAGTGTCCTCACCCCCTTATGGCTACACCTTC
cdr3_length: 14; j_call: TRBJ1-2; clone_size: few; d_call: TRBD1; v_call: TRBV11-2; cdr3_aa: CASSTTGTIYGYTF; cdr3_nt: TGTGCCAGCAGCACGACAGGGACAATCTATGGCTACACCTTC
cdr3_length: 15; j_call: TRBJ1-1; clone_size: -; d_call: -; v_call: TRBV18; cdr3_aa: CASSHKDSLNTEAFF; cdr3_nt: TGTGCCAGCTCCCACAAAGACAGCCTGAACACTGAAGCTTTCTTT
cdr3_length: 15; j_call: TRBJ1-5; clone_size: -; d_call: -; v_call: TRBV12-3/TRBV12-4; cdr3_aa: CASSTHRAGNQPQHF; cdr3_nt: TGTGCCAGCAGCACTCACAGGGCGGGCAATCAGCCCCAGCATTTT
cdr3_length: 12; j_call: TRBJ1-1; clone_size: -; d_call: -; v_call: TRBV7-9; cdr3_aa: CASSIGQPEAFF; cdr3_nt: TGTGCCAGCAGCATAGGACAGCCAGAAGCTTTCTTT
cdr3_length: 15; j_call: TRBJ2-5; clone_size: -; d_call: -; v_call: TRBV12-3/TRBV12-4; cdr3_aa: CASNGDAGLGETQYF; cdr3_nt: TGTGCCAGCAACGGGGACGCGGGGCTTGGAGAGACCCAGTACTTC
cdr3_length: 17; j_call: TRBJ1-4; clone_size: -; d_call: -; v_call: TRBV10-1; cdr3_aa: CASSEDKLLATNEKLFF; cdr3_nt: TGCGCCAGCAGTGAGGACAAGCTCCTTGCAACTAATGAAAAACTGTTTTTT
cdr3_length: 17; j_call: TRBJ1-3; clone_size: -; d_call: -; v_call: TRBV11-2; cdr3_aa: CASSLGGGKRYGNTIYF; cdr3_nt: TGTGCCAGCAGCTTAGGAGGAGGCAAACGCTATGGAAACACCATATATTTT
cdr3_length: 14; j_call: TRBJ1-1; clone_size: once; d_call: TRBD1; v_call: TRBV6-6; cdr3_aa: CASSYSGQGSEAFF; cdr3_nt: TGTGCCAGCAGTTACTCGGGACAGGGTTCTGAAGCTTTCTTT
cdr3_length: 14; j_call: TRBJ1-2; clone_size: once; d_call: -; v_call: TRBV6-2/TRBV6-3; cdr3_aa: CASSYTGTNYGYTF; cdr3_nt: TGTGCCAGCAGTTACACGGGGACAAACTATGGCTACACCTTC
cdr3_length: 16; j_call: TRBJ2-5; clone_size: few; d_call: TRBD2; v_call: TRBV6-2/TRBV6-3; cdr3_aa: CASSNPRREGQETQYF; cdr3_nt: TGTGCCAGCAGTAACCCCAGGCGGGAGGGACAAGAGACCCAGTACTTC
cdr3_length: 15; j_call: TRBJ2-1; clone_size: -; d_call: TRBD2; v_call: TRBV20-1; cdr3_aa: CSAGRGLTLTHEQFF; cdr3_nt: TGCAGTGCAGGGAGGGGCCTTACTCTTACCCATGAGCAGTTCTTC
cdr3_length: 13; j_call: TRBJ2-7; clone_size: -; d_call: -; v_call: TRBV6-1; cdr3_aa: CASSTTGRREQYF; cdr3_nt: TGTGCCAGCAGCACGACTGGCCGCCGGGAGCAGTACTTC
cdr3_length: 15; j_call: TRBJ1-1; clone_size: few; d_call: -; v_call: TRBV5-1; cdr3_aa: CASSPAGHLNTEAFF; cdr3_nt: TGCGCCAGCAGCCCCGCGGGACACCTGAACACTGAAGCTTTCTTT
cdr3_length: 13; j_call: TRBJ1-1; clone_size: -; d_call: TRBD1; v_call: TRBV20-1; cdr3_aa: CSARGQGYTEAFF; cdr3_nt: TGCAGTGCTAGGGGACAGGGATACACTGAAGCTTTCTTT
cdr3_length: 13; j_call: TRBJ1-2; clone_size: few; d_call: -; v_call: TRBV5-5; cdr3_aa: CASSPGSGHGYTF; cdr3_nt: TGTGCCAGCAGCCCGGGGTCCGGACATGGCTACACCTTC
cdr3_length: 13; j_call: TRBJ1-1; clone_size: many; d_call: -; v_call: TRBV18; cdr3_aa: CASSPGVNTEAFF; cdr3_nt: TGTGCCAGCTCACCAGGGGTGAACACTGAAGCTTTCTTT
cdr3_length: 18; j_call: TRBJ2-3; clone_size: few; d_call: TRBD2; v_call: TRBV10-2; cdr3_aa: CASRDSSGGPLLRNTQYF; cdr3_nt: TGCGCCAGCAGGGACTCTAGCGGGGGACCCTTATTGAGGAATACGCAGTATTTT
cdr3_length: 14; j_call: TRBJ1-3; clone_size: few; d_call: TRBD1; v_call: TRBV5-1; cdr3_aa: CASSLPSQGETIYF; cdr3_nt: TGCGCCAGCAGCCTCCCGTCACAGGGGGAAACCATATATTTT
cdr3_length: 15; j_call: TRBJ2-7; clone_size: many; d_call: -; v_call: TRBV14; cdr3_aa: CASSPPGPAVGEQYF; cdr3_nt: TGTGCCAGCAGCCCACCGGGCCCAGCCGTGGGTGAGCAGTACTTC
cdr3_length: 14; j_call: TRBJ2-1; clone_size: few; d_call: TRBD2; v_call: TRBV5-1; cdr3_aa: CASSSTGGYNEQFF; cdr3_nt: TGCGCCAGCAGCTCCACGGGAGGCTACAATGAGCAGTTCTTC
cdr3_length: 17; j_call: TRBJ2-3; clone_size: few; d_call: TRBD2; v_call: TRBV5-1; cdr3_aa: CASSLGASGGKTDTQYF; cdr3_nt: TGCGCCAGCAGCTTGGGAGCTAGCGGGGGGAAGACAGATACGCAGTATTTT
cdr3_length: 15; j_call: TRBJ2-7; clone_size: -; d_call: -; v_call: TRBV7-9; cdr3_aa: CASSSRTDTSYEQYF; cdr3_nt: TGTGCCAGCAGCTCACGGACAGATACCTCCTACGAGCAGTACTTC
cdr3_length: 14; j_call: TRBJ2-2; clone_size: few; d_call: -; v_call: TRBV20-1; cdr3_aa: CGGVGEADTGELFF; cdr3_nt: TGCGGCGGAGTCGGGGAAGCGGACACCGGGGAGCTGTTTTTT
cdr3_length: 16; j_call: TRBJ2-3; clone_size: many; d_call: -; v_call: TRBV4-2; cdr3_aa: CASSQARMRGADTQYF; cdr3_nt: TGTGCCAGCAGCCAAGCTAGGATGAGGGGGGCAGATACGCAGTATTTT
cdr3_length: 14; j_call: TRBJ2-7; clone_size: few; d_call: TRBD2; v_call: TRBV18; cdr3_aa: CASSPSGTNYEQYF; cdr3_nt: TGTGCCAGCTCACCATCCGGGACTAACTACGAGCAGTACTTC
cdr3_length: 13; j_call: TRBJ2-1; clone_size: many; d_call: -; v_call: TRBV15; cdr3_aa: CATSSRLYNEQFF; cdr3_nt: TGTGCCACCAGCAGCCGGCTTTACAATGAGCAGTTCTTC
cdr3_length: 15; j_call: TRBJ1-1; clone_size: many; d_call: TRBD1; v_call: TRBV11-2; cdr3_aa: CASSPRTGLNTEAFF; cdr3_nt: TGTGCCAGCAGCCCCCGGACAGGACTGAACACTGAAGCTTTCTTT
cdr3_length: 12; j_call: TRBJ2-3; clone_size: many; d_call: -; v_call: TRBV11-3; cdr3_aa: CASSQIRDTQYF; cdr3_nt: TGTGCCAGCAGTCAGATACGGGATACGCAGTATTTT
cdr3_length: 15; j_call: TRBJ1-3; clone_size: -; d_call: -; v_call: TRBV12-3/TRBV12-4; cdr3_aa: CASSLGTATGNTIYF; cdr3_nt: TGTGCCAGCAGTTTGGGAACAGCTACTGGAAACACCATATATTTT
cdr3_length: 18; j_call: TRBJ1-5; clone_size: -; d_call: -; v_call: TRBV20-1; cdr3_aa: CSARQRAGAGHSNQPQHF; cdr3_nt: TGCAGTGCTAGACAAAGGGCGGGGGCAGGGCATAGCAATCAGCCCCAGCATTTT
cdr3_length: 12; j_call: TRBJ1-1; clone_size: -; d_call: -; v_call: TRBV10-1; cdr3_aa: CASSESDTEAFF; cdr3_nt: TGCGCCAGCAGTGAGTCGGACACTGAAGCTTTCTTT
cdr3_length: 12; j_call: TRBJ1-1; clone_size: many; d_call: -; v_call: TRBV7-9; cdr3_aa: CASNPLRGEAFF; cdr3_nt: TGTGCCAGCAACCCCCTACGGGGTGAAGCTTTCTTT
cdr3_length: 16; j_call: TRBJ2-1; clone_size: -; d_call: -; v_call: TRBV6-5; cdr3_aa: CASSRLDLSPYNEQFF; cdr3_nt: TGTGCCAGCAGTCGACTGGACTTAAGTCCCTACAATGAGCAGTTCTTC
cdr3_length: 16; j_call: TRBJ2-1; clone_size: -; d_call: -; v_call: TRBV5-5; cdr3_aa: CASSLTGTRSYNEQFF; cdr3_nt: TGTGCCAGCAGCTTAACCGGGACGCGTTCCTACAATGAGCAGTTCTTC